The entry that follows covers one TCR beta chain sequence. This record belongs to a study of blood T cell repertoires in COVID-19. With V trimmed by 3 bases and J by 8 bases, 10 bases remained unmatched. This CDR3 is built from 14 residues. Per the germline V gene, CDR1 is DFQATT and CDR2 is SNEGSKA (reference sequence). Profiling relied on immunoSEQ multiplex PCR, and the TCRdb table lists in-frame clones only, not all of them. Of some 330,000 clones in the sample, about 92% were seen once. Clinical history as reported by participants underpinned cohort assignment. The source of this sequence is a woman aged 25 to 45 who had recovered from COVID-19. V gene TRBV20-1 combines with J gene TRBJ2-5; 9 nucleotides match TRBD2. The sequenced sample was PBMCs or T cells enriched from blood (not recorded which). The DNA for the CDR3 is TGCAGTGCTAGTCCGAGAGCGGGGGGTGGAACCCAGTACTTC. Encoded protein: CSASPRAGGGTQYF.